The 8 T cell receptor beta chains in this list originate from one sample, sequenced in a study of shared clonotypes between healthy human individuals. TCRdb's table, derived via immunoSEQ multiplex PCR, lists solely in-frame clones and lacks some. The table records about 2.1 million clones, 85% to 95% of them present only once. The naive CD8 population came from CD45RO-negative cells selected for CCR7, without terminally differentiated effector memory CD45RA+ cells. Specimen: naive CD8+ T cells from PBMCs. These receptors were obtained from a man younger than 35 in good health. Some clones in this sample may be carry-over from other donors' samples.

The rearrangement uses TRBV13 and TRBJ2-7; 8 nucleotides align to TRBD1. From germline, CDR1 is PRHDT and CDR2 FYEKMQ (reference sequence). Germline trimming cut 6 bases from V and 5 bases from J; bases unmatched to any gene: 3. This CDR3 has 12 residues. The CDR3: CASSAGGNEQYF. CDR3 sequence (DNA): TGTGCCAGCAGTGCAGGGGGCAACGAGCAGTACTTC.

The chain carries TRBV7-8 and TRBJ2-7; 8 nucleotides match TRBD2. V was pared by 1 base and J by 3 bases, with 5 bases of the junction left unmatched. Looked up from germline, CDR1 is SGHVS and CDR2 is FQNEAQ. This CDR3 is built from 15 residues. CDR3: CASSLGSGTSYEQYF. The CDR3 DNA reads as TGTGCCAGCAGCTTAGGATCTGGGACTAGCTACGAGCAGTACTTC.

The rearrangement uses TRBV7-9 and TRBJ1-1; no reliable D call. Trimming removed 2 bases from V and 10 bases from J, with 17 bases in between. Germline V gene sequence: CDR1 SEHNR, CDR2 FQNEAQ (reference sequence). CDR3 length: 14 residues. CDR3 nucleotide sequence: TGTGCCAGCAGCTTAAGCTTCGGTATAGTTGGAGCTTTCTTT. This codes for CASSLSFGIVGAFF.

CDR3 in amino acids: CASSDSYNEQFF. The CDR3 coding sequence is TGTGCCAGCTCTGATTCCTACAATGAGCAGTTCTTC. V gene TRBV6-5 combines with J gene TRBJ2-1; D not resolved. The V gene's germline CDR1 is MNHEY and CDR2 SVGAGI. V was cut by 8 bases and J by 1 base, with 6 bases left in between. The CDR3 has 12 residues.

This clone was observed a single time. This rearrangement joins TRBV9 to TRBJ2-1, with 7 bases fitting TRBD1. Trimming cost V 4 bases and J 6 bases; bases outside gene matches: 13. Germline V lookup: CDR1 SGDLS, CDR2 YYNGEE. The CDR3 sequence is 16 residues long. DNA of the CDR3: TGTGCCAGCAGCCCGAGATTGACAGGGTGGGGCAATGAGCAGTTCTTC. Its translation: CASSPRLTGWGNEQFF.

The J gene is TRBJ2-7, the V gene TRBV7-9; no clear D gene. V lost 1 base to trimming and J lost 2 bases, with 6 bases between them. The length of the CDR3 is 13 residues. The V gene's germline CDR1 is SEHNR and CDR2 FQNEAQ (reference sequence). The CDR3, as DNA: TGTGCCAGCAGCTTAGGCATAACCTACGAGCAGTACTTC. This translates into CASSLGITYEQYF.

The chain is built from TRBV7-2 and TRBJ2-3, with D hard to call. The germline CDR1 and CDR2 sequences are SGHTA and FQGNSA. This CDR3 contains 13 residues. V dropped 0 bases and J dropped 6 bases, with 7 bases sitting between them. DNA of the CDR3: TGTGCCAGCAGCTTAGCGGCAAGGGATACGCAGTATTTT. This translates into CASSLAARDTQYF.

This chain connects TRBV7-9 to TRBJ2-6; D tentatively reads TRBD1 or TRBD2 (5 bases each). Trimming removed 4 bases from V and 2 bases from J, with 21 bases in between. The CDR3 is 19 residues long. Per the germline V gene, CDR1 is SEHNR and CDR2 is FQNEAQ (reference sequence). CDR3 nucleotide sequence: TGTGCCAGCAGCTCCCTAGCCACGACAGAACGTACTGGGGCCAACGTCCTGACTTTC. It codes for CASSSLATTERTGANVLTF.